This entry describes one T cell receptor beta chain. RNA was extracted from bulk tissue without any cell sorting. The normal lung tissue was taken more than 3 cm from the tumor edge. The entry originates in a study of tumor and adjacent non-tumor tissue in lung cancer. The CDR3 contains 15 residues. CDR1 SGDLS and CDR2 YYNGEE come from the germline V gene. The V and J ends lost 0 bases and 4 bases respectively, with 11 bases between them. A modified ARM-PCR protocol with three rounds of nested PCR amplified TCRbeta. TCRdb passed the multiplex PCR reads through MiXCR, listing each CDR3 protein once. The sample holds 50,000 to 60,000 distinct CDR3 sequences, about 80% seen once.

The TCR originated in an older woman with non-small cell lung cancer. Sequencing used distant non-tumor lung tissue. The V gene is TRBV9, the J gene TRBJ1-3; D unclear. CDR3 residues: CASSVGVERGNTIYF. The CDR3 DNA is TGTGCCAGCAGCGTAGGAGTGGAGCGGGGAAACACCATATATTTT.